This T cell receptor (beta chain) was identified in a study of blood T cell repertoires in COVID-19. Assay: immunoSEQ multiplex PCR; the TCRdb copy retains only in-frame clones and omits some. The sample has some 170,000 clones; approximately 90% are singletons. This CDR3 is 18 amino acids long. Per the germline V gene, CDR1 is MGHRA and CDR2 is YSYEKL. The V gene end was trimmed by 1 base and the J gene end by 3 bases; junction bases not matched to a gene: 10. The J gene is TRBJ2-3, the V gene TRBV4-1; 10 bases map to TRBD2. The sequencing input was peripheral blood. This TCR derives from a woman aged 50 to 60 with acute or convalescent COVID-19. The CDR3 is CASSQAITLAGATDTQYF. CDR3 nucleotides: TGCGCCAGCAGCCAAGCGATCACGCTAGCGGGAGCTACAGATACGCAGTATTTT.